Listed below are T cell receptor beta chains from one sample, sequenced in a study of radiotherapy plus CTLA-4 blockade in lung cancer. The data were produced by immunoSEQ multiplex PCR, yet TCRdb's version contains in-frame clones alone and is incomplete. The profile shows 20,000 or so clones, roughly 88% of them singletons. This sample comprised peripheral blood, obtained from a patient treated with radiotherapy plus ipilimumab. The receptors were gathered from a human donor with non-small cell lung cancer whose response to radiotherapy plus ipilimumab could not be evaluated. Each CDR3 is given without its conserved first and last residue.

TRBV19	ASTATALSYNEQF
TRBV18	ASSPQNEQF
TRBV4-1	ASSHGQGLSSYEQY
TRBV4-1	ASSPGGVPRGYT
TRBV7-9	ATGGETQY
TRBV5-1	ASSPMGTGANSPLH
TRBV29-1	SVEETRIYGYT
TRBV19	ASSIQGNSPLH
TRBV5-1	ASSYGTGPSNEQF
TRBV28	ASSPSVRLTVNIQY
TRBV7-2	ASSSSGRALDTQY
TRBV7-8	ASSYKREGEQF
TRBV5-6	ASSLASSDSGNTIY
TRBV2	ASRATSNQPQH
TRBV6-6	ASTGGTGELF
TRBV4-1	ASSQDQGSGRSRETQY
TRBV28	AFRDNGDYGYT
TRBV5-1	ASSLSGGADTEAF
TRBV11-2	ASSLGVAIQY
TRBV19	ASSPLAGGYQETQY
TRBV7-9	ASSLAQGRAF
TRBV5-1	ASSLTPGQGNNEQF
TRBV27	ASRGQTNTGELF
TRBV4-3	ASSQDMSRGGGDEQF
TRBV5-1	ASSPMSGPYNEQF
TRBV7-2	ASSLWGGGGTEAF